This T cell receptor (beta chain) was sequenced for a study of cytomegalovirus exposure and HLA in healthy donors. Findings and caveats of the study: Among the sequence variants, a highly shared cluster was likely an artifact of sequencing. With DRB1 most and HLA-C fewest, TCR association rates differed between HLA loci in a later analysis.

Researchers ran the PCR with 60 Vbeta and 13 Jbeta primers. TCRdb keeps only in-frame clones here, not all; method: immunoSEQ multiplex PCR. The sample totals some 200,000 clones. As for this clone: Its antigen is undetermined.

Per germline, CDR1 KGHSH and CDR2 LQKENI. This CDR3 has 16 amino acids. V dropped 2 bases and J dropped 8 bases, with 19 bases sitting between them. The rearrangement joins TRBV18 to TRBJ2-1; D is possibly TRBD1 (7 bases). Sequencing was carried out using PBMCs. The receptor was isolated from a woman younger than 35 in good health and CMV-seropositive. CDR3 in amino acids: CASSPRKGTGEDEQFF. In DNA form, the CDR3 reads TGTGCCAGCTCACCAAGAAAGGGTACAGGGGAGGATGAGCAGTTCTTC.